This is a list of T cell receptor beta chains from one sample in a study of shared clonotypes between healthy human individuals. Sequencing used immunoSEQ multiplex PCR; TCRdb keeps in-frame clones, though not all of them. The sample includes approximately 2,000,000 clones, 85% to 95% of them seen just once. Material for sequencing was naive CD4+ T cells from PBMCs. These receptor sequences come from a man younger than 35 in good health. Some clones in this sample may be carry-over from other donors' samples. CDR3s include the opening cysteine and the closing phenylalanine or tryptophan. A D gene is named only where the DNA matches it firmly. Expanded clones get a size class; other rows say once, few or many, or leave the size out.

D	J	size	V	CDR3	DNA
.	TRBJ1-5	.	TRBV5-4	CASSLAPSRPQHF	TGTGCCAGCAGCTTGGCCCCTTCACGGCCCCAGCATTTT
.	TRBJ1-1	once	TRBV6-5	CASSRQRGNTEAFF	TGTGCCAGCAGCCGACAAAGGGGGAACACTGAAGCTTTCTTT
TRBD2	TRBJ2-7	.	TRBV7-8	CASRLGLAGFEQYF	TGTGCCAGCAGACTAGGACTAGCGGGATTCGAGCAGTACTTC
.	TRBJ2-5	.	TRBV7-8	CASSLAGPRQETQYF	TGTGCCAGCAGCTTAGCGGGACCTCGCCAAGAGACCCAGTACTTC
.	TRBJ1-6	.	TRBV6-5	CASSYSGGAANSPLHF	TGTGCCAGCAGTTACTCCGGAGGGGCAGCGAATTCACCCCTCCACTTT
.	TRBJ2-1	.	TRBV2	CASAGGLSSYNEQFF	TGTGCCAGTGCTGGCGGACTAAGCTCCTACAATGAGCAGTTCTTC
TRBD2	TRBJ2-3	.	TRBV18	CASSPPSGGTDTQYF	TGTGCCAGCTCACCACCGAGCGGGGGCACAGATACGCAGTATTTT
TRBD2	TRBJ2-5	once	TRBV2	CASSEGNWAGESETQYF	TGTGCCAGCAGTGAAGGGAATTGGGCGGGAGAATCGGAGACCCAGTACTTC
.	TRBJ1-1	once	TRBV7-3	CASSSGRATEAFF	TGTGCCAGCAGCTCCGGACGAGCGACTGAAGCTTTCTTT
.	TRBJ1-2	.	TRBV30	CAWRSLYGYTF	TGTGCCTGGAGGTCCCTCTATGGCTACACCTTC
.	TRBJ1-2	.	TRBV5-6	CASSLGTRGHYGYTF	TGTGCCAGCAGCCTGGGTACGAGGGGCCACTATGGCTACACCTTC
.	TRBJ2-2	.	TRBV5-1	CASREAAANTGELFF	TGCGCCAGCAGGGAAGCTGCCGCGAACACCGGGGAGCTGTTTTTT
TRBD2	TRBJ2-5	.	TRBV6-5	CASSRSGMRETQYF	TGTGCCAGCAGTCGGAGCGGGATGAGAGAGACCCAGTACTTC
.	TRBJ1-2	once	TRBV20-1	CSVFRDGYTF	TGCAGCGTCTTCAGGGACGGCTACACCTTC
TRBD1	TRBJ2-7	.	TRBV5-1	CASSLQGDPYEQYF	TGCGCCAGCAGCTTGCAGGGGGACCCCTACGAGCAGTACTTC
.	TRBJ1-5	.	TRBV15	CATSRYSREYSNQPQHF	TGTGCCACCAGCAGGTACTCTAGGGAATATAGCAATCAGCCCCAGCATTTT
TRBD2	TRBJ2-7	.	TRBV10-1	CASSEMASGLLYEQYF	TGCGCCAGCAGTGAGATGGCTAGCGGCTTACTATACGAGCAGTACTTC
.	TRBJ2-7	.	TRBV10-3	CAISATQGSYEQYF	TGTGCCATCAGTGCCACGCAGGGTTCGTACGAGCAGTACTTC
.	TRBJ2-1	.	TRBV10-3	CAISQRDVPGVEQFF	TGTGCCATCAGCCAACGGGACGTGCCGGGGGTTGAGCAGTTCTTC
.	TRBJ1-2	.	TRBV5-1	CASSPRSGDYGYTF	TGCGCCAGCAGCCCCCGGTCAGGGGACTATGGCTACACCTTC
.	TRBJ2-5	.	TRBV2	CASSMMVRETQYF	TGTGCCAGCAGCATGATGGTTAGGGAGACCCAGTACTTC
.	TRBJ2-1	.	TRBV29-1	CSVEAGAPNEQFF	TGCAGCGTTGAAGCGGGAGCCCCCAATGAGCAGTTCTTC
.	TRBJ2-1	.	TRBV28	CASSLQTRGEQFF	TGTGCCAGCAGTTTACAAACTCGGGGTGAGCAGTTCTTC
.	TRBJ2-2	.	TRBV30	CAWSGEGRVGTGELFF	TGTGCCTGGAGTGGGGAAGGAAGGGTGGGCACCGGGGAGCTGTTTTTT
.	TRBJ2-5	.	TRBV30	CAWRVGTHETETQYF	TGTGCCTGGAGGGTAGGGACACACGAAACGGAGACCCAGTACTTC
.	TRBJ1-1	.	TRBV9	CASSVDSSAEAFF	TGTGCCAGCAGCGTAGACAGCTCAGCTGAAGCTTTCTTT
.	TRBJ1-1	.	TRBV2	CASSTRTANTEAFF	TGTGCCAGCAGTACGCGGACAGCAAACACTGAAGCTTTCTTT
TRBD1	TRBJ1-2	few	TRBV30	CALTGGSYGYTF	TGTGCCTTGACAGGGGGCTCCTATGGCTACACCTTC
TRBD1	TRBJ2-7	.	TRBV30	CAWKPRTGFFYEQYF	TGTGCCTGGAAACCCCGGACAGGTTTCTTCTACGAGCAGTACTTC
.	TRBJ1-2	few	TRBV11-1	CASSDGVYGYTF	TGTGCCAGCAGCGACGGAGTCTATGGCTACACCTTC
TRBD2	TRBJ2-7	.	TRBV4-1	CASSQGDLAGGWDEQYF	TGCGCCAGCAGCCAAGGGGACTTAGCGGGAGGCTGGGACGAGCAGTACTTC
.	TRBJ2-7	.	TRBV6-6	CASRRGSAQIEQYF	TGTGCCTCAAGACGAGGTAGCGCACAAATCGAGCAGTACTTC
TRBD1	TRBJ1-1	.	TRBV5-6	CASSYWTGYPTEAFF	TGTGCCAGCAGCTACTGGACAGGGTACCCCACTGAAGCTTTCTTT
.	TRBJ1-3	.	TRBV6-1	CASSEFPGGNTIYF	TGTGCCAGCAGTGAATTCCCAGGAGGAAACACCATATATTTT
.	TRBJ1-2	once	TRBV30	CAWSPPGIYGYTF	TGTGCCTGGAGTCCCCCAGGCATCTATGGCTACACCTTC
TRBD1	TRBJ1-4	once	TRBV19	CASSHNGEGATTNEKLFF	TGTGCCAGTAGCCACAACGGGGAGGGGGCGACGACTAATGAAAAACTGTTTTTT
.	TRBJ1-4	.	TRBV18	CASSPRATTATNEKLFF	TGTGCCAGCTCACCGAGGGCCACGACAGCAACTAATGAAAAACTGTTTTTT
.	TRBJ1-1	.	TRBV18	CASSPRAGEPNTEAFF	TGTGCCAGCTCACCCCGGGCAGGGGAGCCGAACACTGAAGCTTTCTTT
TRBD2	TRBJ2-1	.	TRBV18	CASSLISGGGNEQFF	TGTGCCAGCTCACTTATTAGCGGCGGGGGCAATGAGCAGTTCTTC
.	TRBJ2-3	.	TRBV10-3	CAISVRSGTDTQYF	TGTGCCATCAGTGTCAGGAGCGGGACAGATACGCAGTATTTT
.	TRBJ1-3	.	TRBV25-1	CASSDRLSGNTIYF	TGTGCCAGCAGTGATAGACTCTCTGGAAACACCATATATTTT
.	TRBJ1-1	once	TRBV7-3	CARLTGPGEGEAFF	TGTGCCAGACTTACAGGGCCCGGCGAGGGGGAAGCTTTCTTT